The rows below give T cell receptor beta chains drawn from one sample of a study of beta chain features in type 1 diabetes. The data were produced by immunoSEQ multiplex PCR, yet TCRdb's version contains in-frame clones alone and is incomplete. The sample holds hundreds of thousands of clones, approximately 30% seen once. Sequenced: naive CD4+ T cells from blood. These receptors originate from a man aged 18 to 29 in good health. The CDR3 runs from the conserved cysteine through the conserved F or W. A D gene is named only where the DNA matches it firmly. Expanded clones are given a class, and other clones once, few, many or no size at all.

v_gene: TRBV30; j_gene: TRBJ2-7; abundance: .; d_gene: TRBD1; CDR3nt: TGTGCCTGGAGTGTACGGACAGGGGGCACCTACGAGCAGTACTTC; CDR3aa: CAWSVRTGGTYEQYF
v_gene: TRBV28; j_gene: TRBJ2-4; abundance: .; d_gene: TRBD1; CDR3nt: TGTGCCAGCACTAACATAGACAGGGTAAACATTCAGTACTTC; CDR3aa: CASTNIDRVNIQYF
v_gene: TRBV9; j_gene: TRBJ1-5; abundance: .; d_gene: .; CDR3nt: TGTGCCAGCAGCGTAACGGGACGTCTAAATCAGCCCCAGCATTTT; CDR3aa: CASSVTGRLNQPQHF
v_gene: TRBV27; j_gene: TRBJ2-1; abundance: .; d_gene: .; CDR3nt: TGTGCCAGCAGTCCCCCGGCAATCCTCATGTTCTTC; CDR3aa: CASSPPAILMFF
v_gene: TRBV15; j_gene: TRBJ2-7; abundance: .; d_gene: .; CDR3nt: TGTGCCACCAGCAGAGACGCAGGGCGCTCCTACGAGCAGTACTTC; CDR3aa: CATSRDAGRSYEQYF
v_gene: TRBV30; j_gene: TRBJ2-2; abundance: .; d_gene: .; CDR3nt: TGTGCCTGGCAAGTTGGGGGGCAGCTCAACACCGGGGAGCTGTTTTTT; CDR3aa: CAWQVGGQLNTGELFF
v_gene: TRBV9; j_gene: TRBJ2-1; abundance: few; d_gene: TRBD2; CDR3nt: TGTGCCAGCAGCGCCGTAGACGGGGGGGTTTTGAGAGGCAATGAGCAGTTCTTC; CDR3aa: CASSAVDGGVLRGNEQFF
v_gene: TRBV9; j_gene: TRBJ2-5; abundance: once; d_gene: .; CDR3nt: TGTGCCAGCAGCGTCGGACAGAACCAAGAGACCCAGTACTTC; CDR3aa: CASSVGQNQETQYF
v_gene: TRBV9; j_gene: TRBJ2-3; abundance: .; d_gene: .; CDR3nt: TGTGCCAGCAGCGTTGGCTTCACAGATACGCAGTATTTT; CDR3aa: CASSVGFTDTQYF
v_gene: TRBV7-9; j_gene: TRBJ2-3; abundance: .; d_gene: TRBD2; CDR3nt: TGTGCCAGCAGCGCGGGAGTGATAGGGGATACGCAGTATTTT; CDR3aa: CASSAGVIGDTQYF
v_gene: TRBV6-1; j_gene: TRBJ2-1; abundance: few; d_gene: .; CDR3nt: TGTGCCAGCAGTGACGTCAGGAGCTCCTACAATGAGCAGTTCTTC; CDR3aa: CASSDVRSSYNEQFF
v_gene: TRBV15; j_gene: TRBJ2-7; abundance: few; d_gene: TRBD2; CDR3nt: TGTGCCACCAGCCGGACTAGCCGCTCCTACGAGCAGTACTTC; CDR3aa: CATSRTSRSYEQYF
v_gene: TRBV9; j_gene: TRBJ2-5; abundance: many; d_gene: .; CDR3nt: TGTGCCAGCAGCGTAGGTGGGACACCGGAGACCCAGTACTTC; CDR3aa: CASSVGGTPETQYF
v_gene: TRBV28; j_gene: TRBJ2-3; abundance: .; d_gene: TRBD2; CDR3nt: TGTGCCAGCAGTCAGGCGGGGGGCACAGATACGCAGTATTTT; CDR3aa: CASSQAGGTDTQYF
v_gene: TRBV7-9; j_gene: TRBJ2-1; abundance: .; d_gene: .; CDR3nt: TGTGCCGTCTGGGCAGGGAACAGGAGTGAGCAGTTCTTC; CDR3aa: CAVWAGNRSEQFF
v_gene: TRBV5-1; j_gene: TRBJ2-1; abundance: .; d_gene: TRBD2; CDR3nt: TGCGCCAGCAGCTTGGTAGTAGCGGGAGACAATGAGCAGTTCTTC; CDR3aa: CASSLVVAGDNEQFF
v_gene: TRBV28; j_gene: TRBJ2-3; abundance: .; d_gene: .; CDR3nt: TGTGCCAGCAATGGGGGAAGCACAGATACGCAGTATTTT; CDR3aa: CASNGGSTDTQYF
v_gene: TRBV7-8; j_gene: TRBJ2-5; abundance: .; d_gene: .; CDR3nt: TGTGCCAGCAGCTTGGACGGGGGACGTCAAGAGACCCAGTACTTC; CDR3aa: CASSLDGGRQETQYF
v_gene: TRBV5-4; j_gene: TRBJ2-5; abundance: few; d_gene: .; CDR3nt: TGTGCCAGCAGCTTGGCCGGCGCTATGCAAGAGACCCAGTACTTC; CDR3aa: CASSLAGAMQETQYF
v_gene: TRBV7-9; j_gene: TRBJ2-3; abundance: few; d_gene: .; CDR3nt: TGTGCCAGCAGCGCCCGTGACAGCACAGATACGCAGTATTTT; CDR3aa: CASSARDSTDTQYF
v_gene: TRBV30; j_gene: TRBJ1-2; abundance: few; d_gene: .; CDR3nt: TGTGCCTGGAGCGGGGAAGGCGCTAACTATGGCTACACCTTC; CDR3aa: CAWSGEGANYGYTF
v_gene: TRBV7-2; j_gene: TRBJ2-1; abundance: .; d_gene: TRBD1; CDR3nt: TGTGCCAGCAGCTCGGACAGGGCCCCCTACAATGAGCAGTTCTTC; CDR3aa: CASSSDRAPYNEQFF
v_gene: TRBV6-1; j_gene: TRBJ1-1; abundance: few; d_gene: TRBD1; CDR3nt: TGTGCCAGCAGTGGGCGACAGGGGGCGTGGAGGGCTGAAGCTTTCTTT; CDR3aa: CASSGRQGAWRAEAFF
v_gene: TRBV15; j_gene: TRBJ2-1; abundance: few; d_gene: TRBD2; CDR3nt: TGTGCCACCAGCAGAGGACCGGCTAGCGGCTACAATGAGCAGTTCTTC; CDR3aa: CATSRGPASGYNEQFF
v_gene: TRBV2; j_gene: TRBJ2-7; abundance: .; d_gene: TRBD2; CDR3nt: TGTGCCAGCACCGAACCAAGGACTAGCGGGAGCTACGAGCAGTACTTC; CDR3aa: CASTEPRTSGSYEQYF
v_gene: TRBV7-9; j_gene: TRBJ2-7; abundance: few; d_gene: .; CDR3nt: TGTGCCAGCAGCTCCCGACGGGCCTACGAGCAGTACTTC; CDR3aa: CASSSRRAYEQYF
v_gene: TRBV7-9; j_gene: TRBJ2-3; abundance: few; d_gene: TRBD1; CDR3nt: TGTGCCAGCAGTCGGACAGGAGTCACAGATACGCAGTATTTT; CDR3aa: CASSRTGVTDTQYF
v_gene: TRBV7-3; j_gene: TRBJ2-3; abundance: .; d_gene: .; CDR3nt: TGTGCCAGCAGCTTACTGGGAAGCACAGATACGCAGTATTTT; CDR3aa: CASSLLGSTDTQYF
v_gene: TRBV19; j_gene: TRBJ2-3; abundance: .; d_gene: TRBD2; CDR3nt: TGTGCCAGTAGTGGAGCGGGAACAGATACGCAGTATTTT; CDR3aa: CASSGAGTDTQYF
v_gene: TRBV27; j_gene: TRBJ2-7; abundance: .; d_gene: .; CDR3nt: TGTGCCAGCAGGCGACGGGGTGTCACCTACGAGCAGTACTTC; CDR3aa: CASRRRGVTYEQYF
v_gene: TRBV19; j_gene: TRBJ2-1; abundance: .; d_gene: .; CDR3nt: TGTGCCAGTAGTACGGACAGCTACAATGAGCAGTTCTTC; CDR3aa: CASSTDSYNEQFF
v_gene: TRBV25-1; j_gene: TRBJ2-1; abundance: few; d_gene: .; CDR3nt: TGTGCCAGCAGTGAATCCACAGGGTGGTACAATGAGCAGTTCTTC; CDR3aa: CASSESTGWYNEQFF
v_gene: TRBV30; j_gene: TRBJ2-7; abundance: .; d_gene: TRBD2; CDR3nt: TGTGCCTGGAGGGGGGACTACTCCTACGAGCAGTACTTC; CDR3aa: CAWRGDYSYEQYF
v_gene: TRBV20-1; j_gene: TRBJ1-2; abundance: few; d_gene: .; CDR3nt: TGCAGTGCTGACTTATCGCGGGGCTACACCTTC; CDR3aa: CSADLSRGYTF
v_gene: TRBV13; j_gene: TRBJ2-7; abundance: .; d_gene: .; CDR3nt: TGTGCCAGCAGACCTAAACAGGTACCGACCTACGAGCAGTACTTC; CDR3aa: CASRPKQVPTYEQYF
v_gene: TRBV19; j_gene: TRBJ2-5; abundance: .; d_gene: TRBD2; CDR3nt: TGTGCCAGTAGCAGACGGGGCGCGGCGGGGACTAGCGCACTCTCGGTGACCCAGTACTTC; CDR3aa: CASSRRGAAGTSALSVTQYF
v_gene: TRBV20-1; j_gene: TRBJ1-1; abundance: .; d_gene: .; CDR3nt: TGCAGTGTTAGGCTGAACACTGAAGCTTTCTTT; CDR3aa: CSVRLNTEAFF
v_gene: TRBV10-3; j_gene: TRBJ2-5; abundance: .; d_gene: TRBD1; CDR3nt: TGTGCCATCAGTGAGTCTGGACAGGGGGAGACCCAGTACTTC; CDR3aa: CAISESGQGETQYF
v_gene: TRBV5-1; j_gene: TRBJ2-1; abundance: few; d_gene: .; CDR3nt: TGCGCCAGCAGCTTGGGAGACTCCTACAATGAGCAGTTCTTC; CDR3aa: CASSLGDSYNEQFF
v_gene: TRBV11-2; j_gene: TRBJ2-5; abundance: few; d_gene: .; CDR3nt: TGTGCCAGCAGCCCCGACCGGCCACGCCCGAACAAACAAGAGACCCAGTACTTC; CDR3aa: CASSPDRPRPNKQETQYF
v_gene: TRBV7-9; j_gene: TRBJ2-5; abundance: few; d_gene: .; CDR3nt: TGTGCCAGCAGCTTAATCCGAACGATCCAAGAGACCCAGTACTTC; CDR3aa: CASSLIRTIQETQYF
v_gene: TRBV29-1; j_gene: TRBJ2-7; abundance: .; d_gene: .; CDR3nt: TGCAGCGTTGGTACGAGATCGGGGGGCTCCGCATCTGGGCAGTACTTC; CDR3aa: CSVGTRSGGSASGQYF
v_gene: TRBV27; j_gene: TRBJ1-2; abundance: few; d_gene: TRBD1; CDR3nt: TGTGCCAGCAGAGACCCCATTGCGACAGGGAACTATGGCTACACCTTC; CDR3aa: CASRDPIATGNYGYTF
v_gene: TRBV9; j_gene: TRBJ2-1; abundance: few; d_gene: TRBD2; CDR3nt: TGTGCCAGCAGCGTAGAGGACGGACTAGCGACCTACAATGAGCAGTTCTTC; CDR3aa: CASSVEDGLATYNEQFF
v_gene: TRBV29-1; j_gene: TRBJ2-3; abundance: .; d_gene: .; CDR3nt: TGCAGCGTTGGGGGGTTGGTGCGACAGGGAGGGACAGATACGCAGTATTTT; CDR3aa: CSVGGLVRQGGTDTQYF
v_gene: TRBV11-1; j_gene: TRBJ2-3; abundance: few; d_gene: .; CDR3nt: TGTGCCAGCAGCTTAGTGGACTCCTACACAGATACGCAGTATTTT; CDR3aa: CASSLVDSYTDTQYF
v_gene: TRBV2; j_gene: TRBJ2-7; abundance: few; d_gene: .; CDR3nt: TGTGCCAGCTATATCGGGACGGCCTCCTACGAGCAGTACTTC; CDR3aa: CASYIGTASYEQYF
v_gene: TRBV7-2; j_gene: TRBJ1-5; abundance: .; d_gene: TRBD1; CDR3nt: TGTGCCAGCAGTGGGACAGGCAATCAGCCCCAGCATTTT; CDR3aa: CASSGTGNQPQHF
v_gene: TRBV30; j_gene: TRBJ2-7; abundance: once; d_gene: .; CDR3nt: TGTGCCTGGAGTCCGAATCGCATACAGGGTGGTGAGCAGTACTTC; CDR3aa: CAWSPNRIQGGEQYF
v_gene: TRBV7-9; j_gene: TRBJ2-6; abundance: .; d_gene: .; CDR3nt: TGTGCCAGCAACACCGTTGGGTGGCCCTCTGGGGCCAACGTCCTGACTTTC; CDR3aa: CASNTVGWPSGANVLTF